Below, 2 T cell receptor beta chains from the same sample are listed, as sequenced in a study of blood T cell repertoires in COVID-19. Sequencing used immunoSEQ multiplex PCR; TCRdb keeps in-frame clones, though not all of them. The sample lists hundreds of thousands of clones, 65% to 80% occurring once. The sequencing input was peripheral blood. Receptors originate from a woman aged 40 to 50 with active or convalescent COVID-19.

This chain connects TRBV2 to TRBJ1-1; TRBD1 matches 10 bases. Germline CDR1 reads SNHLY; CDR2 reads FYNNEI. With 3 bases clipped from V and 7 bases from J, the junction kept 5 bases outside the gene matches. This CDR3 is built from 14 residues. For the CDR3, the DNA is TGTGCCAGCAGTGATGAGACAGGGGGCGGTGAAGCTTTCTTT. It encodes CASSDETGGGEAFF.

In this sample, this clone turned up once. This chain uses TRBV6-5 with TRBJ2-1, with D possibly TRBD1 on 6 matching bases. Between the trimmed V and J ends, which lost 8 bases and 7 bases, there was a span of 18 bases. CDR3 size: 14 residues. The germline CDR1 and CDR2 sequences are MNHEY and SVGAGI. The chain's CDR3 is CASSPGVRGNEQFF. Here the CDR3 DNA reads TGTGCCAGCTCTCCCGGGGTAAGGGGGAATGAGCAGTTCTTC.